The rows below give T cell receptor beta chains drawn from one sample of a study of cytomegalovirus exposure and HLA in healthy donors. Sequencing used immunoSEQ multiplex PCR; TCRdb keeps in-frame clones, though not all of them. Its listing shows approximately 30,000 clones. The source material was PBMCs. The receptors were gathered from a middle-aged woman in good health and CMV-seropositive. The CDR3 runs from the conserved cysteine through the conserved F or W. The order of the fields is D gene, J gene, V gene, CDR3 DNA, CDR3 protein. D genes are given only for firm matches.

-,TRBJ2-7,TRBV5-1,TGCGCCAGCAGCTTGCATGACGGGTCCTACGAGCAGTACTTC,CASSLHDGSYEQYF
-,TRBJ2-3,TRBV7-2,TGTGCCAGCAGTTCCCTTTCAGATACGCAGTATTTT,CASSSLSDTQYF
TRBD1,TRBJ2-3,TRBV7-2,TGTGCCAGCAGATTCGAACAGGGGGGCACAGATACGCAGTATTTT,CASRFEQGGTDTQYF
-,TRBJ2-7,TRBV4-3,TGCGCCAGCAGCCAAGACAGAACCTACGAGCAGTACTTC,CASSQDRTYEQYF
-,TRBJ2-5,TRBV5-6,TGTGCCAGCAGCTCCCCCCGAGAGGGATCGGAGACCCAGTACTTC,CASSSPREGSETQYF
TRBD2,TRBJ2-5,TRBV5-1,TGCGCCAGCAGCTTTGGACCCGGGGCGGGAGAGAGGGAGACCCAGTACTTC,CASSFGPGAGERETQYF
TRBD1,TRBJ2-5,TRBV4-3,TGCGCCAGCAGCCAAGGGACAGGGCGAATCGGGGAGACCCAGTACTTC,CASSQGTGRIGETQYF
TRBD1,TRBJ2-7,TRBV28,TGTGCCAGCAGTCTGACAGGGGGGACTTACGAGCAGTACTTC,CASSLTGGTYEQYF
-,TRBJ2-2,TRBV18,TGTGCCAGCTCACCGGGCTGGGTTAACACCGGGGAGCTGTTTTTT,CASSPGWVNTGELFF
-,TRBJ1-1,TRBV6-6,TGTGCCAGCAGCCCCCCGGTGCGGGGTGAAGCTTTCTTT,CASSPPVRGEAFF
TRBD1,TRBJ1-5,TRBV2,TGTGCCAGCAGGAAAGAACTGACAGGGTATAGCAATCAGCCCCAGCATTTT,CASRKELTGYSNQPQHF
-,TRBJ1-1,TRBV28,TGTGCCAGCAGTTTGAGGTTGGGAGCTGAAGCTTTCTTT,CASSLRLGAEAFF
TRBD1,TRBJ2-4,TRBV5-1,TGCGCCAGCAGGCAAGGACAGGGGGACATTCAGTACTTC,CASRQGQGDIQYF
-,TRBJ2-5,TRBV28,TGTGCCAGCAGTTTATTACGTTGGAGTGGGGGGTACCAAGAGACCCAGTACTTC,CASSLLRWSGGYQETQYF
-,TRBJ1-4,TRBV6-4,TGTGCCAGCAGTGACGGTGCAACCCGACACATCAACCGGGAAAAACTGTTTTTT,CASSDGATRHINREKLFF
TRBD1,TRBJ2-1,TRBV4-3,TGCGCCAGCAGCCAAGCGGCGGGACAGGGTTACCATGAGCAGTTCTTC,CASSQAAGQGYHEQFF
TRBD1,TRBJ2-1,TRBV5-6,TGTGCCAGCAGCTTCCAGGACAGGGGTGGGAATGAGCAGTTCTTC,CASSFQDRGGNEQFF
-,TRBJ2-4,TRBV4-2,TGTGCCAGCAGCCAAATTGGGGAGGCCAAAAACATTCAGTACTTC,CASSQIGEAKNIQYF
TRBD1,TRBJ2-5,TRBV30,TGTGCCTGGAGTGACGCCGGGACAGGGGGCTTTGGTGCCCAGTACTTC,CAWSDAGTGGFGAQYF
-,TRBJ2-1,TRBV25-1,TGTGCCAGCAGTGAATATATTAGCGTAGGTGAGCAGTTCTTC,CASSEYISVGEQFF
-,TRBJ1-6,TRBV25-1,TGTGCCAGCAGCGTGAGCGGGGGGGGGCGGAAGCCACCCCTCCACTTT,CASSVSGGGRKPPLHF
-,TRBJ1-4,TRBV30,TGTGCCTGGAGTGTACCCAGCATGAGGGAAAAACTGTTTTTT,CAWSVPSMREKLFF
TRBD1,TRBJ2-3,TRBV15,TGTGCCACCAGCAGACGGGACAGGAGCACAGATACGCAGTATTTT,CATSRRDRSTDTQYF
TRBD1,TRBJ1-4,TRBV28,TGTGCCAGTACGGGACAGGGGTATGAAAAACTGTTTTTT,CASTGQGYEKLFF
-,TRBJ1-2,TRBV28,TGTGCCAGCAGTTTACGGGGTAACTATGGCTACACCTTC,CASSLRGNYGYTF
TRBD1,TRBJ1-4,TRBV28,TGTGCCAGCAGTTTAAGGGGACAGCACTCCGAAAAACTGTTTTTT,CASSLRGQHSEKLFF
-,TRBJ1-1,TRBV6-5,TGCGCCAGCAGTTACTCGAGGGGACTTCTGAATCTAGCTTTCTTT,CASSYSRGLLNLAFF
TRBD2,TRBJ2-1,TRBV28,TGTGCCAGCAGTAGAACTAGCGGGGGCTGGAATGAGCAGTTCTTC,CASSRTSGGWNEQFF
TRBD1,TRBJ2-7,TRBV13,TGTGCCAGCAGCTTAGGCCCCATAGGGACAGGGGGAATTTGTGAGCAGTACTTC,CASSLGPIGTGGICEQYF
-,TRBJ2-2,TRBV19,TGTGCCAGTAGTATTAGAGGGACGAACACCGGGGAGCTGTTTTTT,CASSIRGTNTGELFF
TRBD1,TRBJ2-2,TRBV28,TGTGCCAGCAAGGGACAGCTACTCACCGGGGAGCTGTTTTTT,CASKGQLLTGELFF
TRBD1,TRBJ2-1,TRBV7-2,TGTGCCAGCAGGTTCGACAGGGGGCGCGGGAATGAGCAGTTCTTC,CASRFDRGRGNEQFF
TRBD2,TRBJ2-1,TRBV14,TGTGCCAGCAGCCTAGTAGTCAGACTAGCGGCCGGTCTGGAAGAGCAGTTCTTC,CASSLVVRLAAGLEEQFF
-,TRBJ1-2,TRBV28,TGTGCCAGCAGTTTAGGGGGCCACTATGGCTACACCTTC,CASSLGGHYGYTF
TRBD1,TRBJ1-3,TRBV9,TGTGCCAGCAGCTACGCAGGGGGCTCTGGAAACACCATATATTTT,CASSYAGGSGNTIYF
TRBD2,TRBJ2-1,TRBV7-2,TGTGCCAGCAGCTTAGGGACTAGTGTCAATGAGCAGTTCTTC,CASSLGTSVNEQFF
TRBD1,TRBJ1-2,TRBV5-1,TGCGCCAGCAGCGAAGGACAGGGGAACTATGGCTACACCTTC,CASSEGQGNYGYTF
TRBD2,TRBJ2-1,TRBV5-1,TGCGCCAGCAGCTCATATACGGGGGGTCGAGGGGATGAGCAGTTCTTC,CASSSYTGGRGDEQFF
TRBD2,TRBJ2-7,TRBV19,TGTGCCAGTAGTAAAGCGGGAGGCTACGAGCAGTACTTC,CASSKAGGYEQYF
TRBD2,TRBJ2-1,TRBV27,TGTGCCAGCAGCCCAGCGGGAGTCAGGAATGAGCAGTTCTTC,CASSPAGVRNEQFF
-,TRBJ2-5,TRBV9,TGTGCCAGCAGCCCGAGTAAGGGACACTCCAAAGAGACCCAGTACTTC,CASSPSKGHSKETQYF
TRBD2,TRBJ2-7,TRBV2,TGTGCCAGCAGTGAAGACCCCGGGAGGAACTACGAGCAGTACTTC,CASSEDPGRNYEQYF
TRBD1,TRBJ1-2,TRBV6-6,TGTGCCAGCAGAGAACAGGGGCTCAACTATGGCTACACCTTC,CASREQGLNYGYTF
-,TRBJ2-5,TRBV6-5,TGTGCCAGCAGTGCCTTCCCGGGAGAGACCCAGTACTTC,CASSAFPGETQYF
-,TRBJ2-2,TRBV5-1,TGCGCCAGCAGCTTGCGCTTCTCCGGCACCGGGGAGCTGTTTTTT,CASSLRFSGTGELFF
-,TRBJ2-1,TRBV27,TGTGCCAGCAGTCCCTCGGGGGACTGGTCCAATGAGCAGTTCTTC,CASSPSGDWSNEQFF
TRBD2,TRBJ2-4,TRBV16,TGTGCCAGCAGCCAATCGGGAGGGGTCGGAAACATTCAGTACTTC,CASSQSGGVGNIQYF
-,TRBJ1-1,TRBV11-1,TGTGCCAGCAGCCCCCGGACCGGGTTAGGAAGGGGGAACACTGAAGCTTTCTTT,CASSPRTGLGRGNTEAFF
TRBD1,TRBJ2-7,TRBV9,TGTGCCAGCAGCGTAGGGACAGGAACCTACGAGCAGTACTTC,CASSVGTGTYEQYF
TRBD1,TRBJ2-5,TRBV10-3,TGTGCCATCAGGGGACAGAACCAAGAGACCCAGTACTTC,CAIRGQNQETQYF
TRBD1,TRBJ2-7,TRBV15,TGTGCCACCAGCAGGACAGGGCCCTACGAGCAGTACTTC,CATSRTGPYEQYF
TRBD1,TRBJ2-6,TRBV28,TGTGCCACTATCGACAGGGGTACTGGGGCCAACGTCCTGACTTTC,CATIDRGTGANVLTF